This TCR beta chain was identified during a study of PD-1 blockade in classical Hodgkin lymphoma. Study-level results: Reports indicated that newly diagnosed patients had lower baseline TCR diversity than healthy donors did.

Profiling relied on immunoSEQ multiplex PCR, and the TCRdb table lists in-frame clones only, not all of them. The data contain some 17,000 clones, almost 85% of them seen just once; the ten biggest clones take up roughly 8.4%. This clone was detected only once. The antigen is unknown. Time point in this sample: newly diagnosed, previously untreated cHL patient sample. The authors used newly diagnosed, untreated classical Hodgkin lymphoma PBMCs as comparison. Trimming shortened V by 6 bases and J by 0 bases, and 8 bases separated the two germline ends. This CDR3 is 13 amino acids long. Per the germline V gene, CDR1 is MDHEN and CDR2 is SYDVKM.

The sample comprised peripheral blood mononuclear cells (PBMCs). V is TRBV28 and J is TRBJ1-2; no definite D call. The receptor's source is a human donor with classical Hodgkin lymphoma. The CDR3: CASSLGPNYGYTF. The CDR3 DNA follows: TGTGCCAGCAGCCTTGGCCCTAACTATGGCTACACCTTC.